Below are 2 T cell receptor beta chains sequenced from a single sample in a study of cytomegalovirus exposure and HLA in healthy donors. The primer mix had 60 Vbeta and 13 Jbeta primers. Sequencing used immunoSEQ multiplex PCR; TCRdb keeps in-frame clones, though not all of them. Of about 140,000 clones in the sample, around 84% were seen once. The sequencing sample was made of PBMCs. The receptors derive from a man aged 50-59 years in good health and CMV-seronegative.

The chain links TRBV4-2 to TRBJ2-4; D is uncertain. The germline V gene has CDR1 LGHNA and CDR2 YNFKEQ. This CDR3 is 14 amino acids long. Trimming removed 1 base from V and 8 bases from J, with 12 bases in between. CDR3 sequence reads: CASSQVATVDIQYF. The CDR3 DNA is TGTGCCAGCAGCCAAGTGGCTACAGTTGACATTCAGTACTTC.

CDR3 bases: TGTGCCAGCAGCCAACTTAGGGGGCACACTGAAGCTTTCTTT. It codes for CASSQLRGHTEAFF. The chain is built from TRBV14 and TRBJ1-1, with 7 bases identical to TRBD1. This CDR3 region has 14 residues. CDR1 SGHDN and CDR2 FVKESK come from the germline V gene. V dropped 2 bases and J dropped 3; count of bases not matched to a gene: 3.